This entry describes one TCR beta chain. Its antigen is not identified. Profiling relied on immunoSEQ multiplex PCR, and the TCRdb table lists in-frame clones only, not all of them. The sample consists of about 350,000 clones, around 88% of them appearing once. The CDR3 contains 14 residues. Germline CDR1 and CDR2: SGHDT and YYEEEE. With 1 base removed from V and 2 bases from J, the gap between germline ends came to 10 bases. The sample belongs to a study of Ad26.COV2.S vaccination and SARS-CoV-2 variants. At the level of the study: Participants got Ad26.COV2.S intramuscularly, once or twice 56 days apart. Overall study findings and caveats: Participants given vaccine showed non-spike TCR breadth similar to that of placebo recipients. Vaccine recipients posted higher spike-specific TCR breadth than their placebo counterparts.

Treatment of the sample: about 20 received Ad26.COV2.S at low or high dose, single or two shots; five or six received placebo; per-sample allocation not given. The samples were gathered on day 63 after the first injection of vaccine or placebo. This sample comprised peripheral blood, obtained in a trial of Ad26.COV2.S vaccine versus placebo. The V call is TRBV5-6, the J call TRBJ2-7; the D is unclear. The clonotype comes from a person aged 18 to 59 who received the Ad26.COV2.S COVID-19 vaccine or a placebo. The CDR3 loop is CASSLPGAAYEQYF. The CDR3 region has the DNA TGTGCCAGCAGCTTGCCTGGCGCAGCCTACGAGCAGTACTTC.